These T cell receptor beta chains were read from a single sample in a study of beta chain features in type 1 diabetes. Using immunoSEQ multiplex PCR, the repertoire was profiled, and TCRdb retains in-frame clones only, with some absent. This sample has around 170,000 clones, with less than 9.5% found just once. The sequenced sample consisted of central memory CD4+ T cells from blood. The receptors derive from a woman aged 18-30 years in good health. The CDR3 runs from the conserved cysteine through the conserved F or W. A D gene is named only where the DNA matches it firmly. Only part of the rows carry a size: once, few, many, or a class if the clone is expanded.

abundance,j_gene,v_gene,d_gene,CDR3nt,CDR3aa
few,TRBJ2-7,TRBV6-5,NA,TGTGCCAGCAGTTACTCGCTACTTTCTAGCTCCTACGAGCAGTACTTC,CASSYSLLSSSYEQYF
NA,TRBJ1-1,TRBV6-6,NA,TGTGCCAGTAGTTACGGACAGTCTCACACTGAAGCTTTCTTT,CASSYGQSHTEAFF
NA,TRBJ1-6,TRBV5-1,NA,TGCGCCAGCAGCCAAGAAACAGGGAATTCACCCCTCCACTTT,CASSQETGNSPLHF
few,TRBJ2-6,TRBV6-5,NA,TGTGCCAGCAGCGCCCGCGGGACTGGGGCCAACGTCCTGACTTTC,CASSARGTGANVLTF
many,TRBJ2-7,TRBV5-1,NA,TGCGCCAGCAGCTCTACAGGGCAGTTGACCTACGAGCAGTACTTC,CASSSTGQLTYEQYF
few,TRBJ2-5,TRBV9,TRBD2,TGTGCCAGCAGCGTTAGTAGCGGGAGGCCCGAAGAGACCCAGTACTTC,CASSVSSGRPEETQYF
NA,TRBJ2-5,TRBV9,TRBD2,TGTGCCAGCAGCGTAGGGCCCCAGGGTGCTAGCGGGAGGGTAGAGACCCAGTACTTC,CASSVGPQGASGRVETQYF
few,TRBJ2-5,TRBV7-3,TRBD2,TGTGCCAGCAGCCCCCTCGGGGGGGCCGGAGAGACCCAGTACTTC,CASSPLGGAGETQYF
NA,TRBJ2-7,TRBV4-2,NA,TGTGCCAGCAGCCAAGTAGGAGATGGCCTCTACGAGCAGTACTTC,CASSQVGDGLYEQYF
many,TRBJ2-1,TRBV11-3,TRBD1,TGTGCCAGCAGCCCTACAGGGGGCGTTGGGAGGCTAGATGAGCAGTTCTTC,CASSPTGGVGRLDEQFF
NA,TRBJ2-3,TRBV5-6,NA,TGTGCCAGCAGCCGGGACACCCTGAGGGCAGATACGCAGTATTTT,CASSRDTLRADTQYF
NA,TRBJ1-4,TRBV4-1,TRBD1,TGCGCCAGCAGCCAACCCCAGGGGACAGGGGGCGAAAAACTGTTTTTT,CASSQPQGTGGEKLFF
NA,TRBJ1-2,TRBV7-9,NA,TGTGCCAGCAGCTTCCTTTCCTCGGGGTTTAACTATGGCTACACCTTC,CASSFLSSGFNYGYTF
few,TRBJ2-5,TRBV5-8,TRBD2,TGTGCCAGCAGCGGAGAACTAGCGGGGTATCGGACCCAGTACTTC,CASSGELAGYRTQYF
NA,TRBJ2-3,TRBV7-3,TRBD2,TGTGCCAGCAGCTTAACGGCTAGCGGGGCGGGCACAGATACGCAGTATTTT,CASSLTASGAGTDTQYF
NA,TRBJ1-5,TRBV7-6,NA,TGTGCCAGCAGCTTACAGTCAGATAGCAATCAGCCCCAGCATTTT,CASSLQSDSNQPQHF